The 32 T cell receptor beta chains in this list originate from one sample, sequenced in a study of OX40 agonist ivuxolimab in advanced cancers. Assay: immunoSEQ multiplex PCR; the TCRdb copy retains only in-frame clones and omits some. Of 60,000 to 85,000 clones in the sample, around 83% are singletons; the top ten hold approximately 1.5%. The sample here was CD4+ or CD8+ T cells sorted from blood, taken in a trial of the OX40 agonist ivuxolimab. The receptors here all came from an adult with an advanced solid tumor such as melanoma, head and neck, liver or kidney cancer.

The rearrangement links TRBV16 to TRBJ1-5; no reliable D call. CDR3 length equals 12 residues. V shed 0 bases and J shed 3 bases, with 0 bases lying between them. Per the germline V gene, CDR1 is KGHSY and CDR2 is FQNENV. CDR3 sequence reads: CASSQSNQPQHF. The CDR3 DNA reads TGTGCCAGCAGCCAATCCAATCAGCCCCAGCATTTT.

This clone was seen a few times. The J gene is TRBJ1-6, the V gene TRBV9, with 7 bases aligning to TRBD1. The ends lost 7 bases at V and 3 bases at J; junction bases unmatched: 7. The CDR3 spans 15 residues. In germline, CDR1 is SGDLS, CDR2 YYNGEE. The CDR3 DNA is TGTGCCAGCCGACCTGGGACAGACTATAATTCACCCCTCCACTTT. It translates to CASRPGTDYNSPLHF. The full variable domain, completed using reference TRBV9 and TRBJ1-6, is DSGVTQTPKHLITATGQRVTLRCSPRSGDLSVYWYQQSLDQGLQFLIQYYNGEERAKGNILERFSAQQFPDLHSELNLSSLELGDSALYFCASRPGTDYNSPLHFGNGTRLTVT.

Concerning this clone itself: Sequence at one end of the junction differs from germline and may be a read error. The chain is built from TRBV28 and TRBJ1-1; 10 nucleotides agree with TRBD1. In germline, CDR1 is MDHEN, CDR2 SYDVKM. The CDR3 loop spans 15 amino acids. In DNA, the CDR3 is TGTGCCAACAGTCGCCGGACAGGGGGGAACACTGAAGCTTTCTTT. Translating it yields CANSRRTGGNTEAFF.

About this clone: Relative to the germline gene, one junction end is altered; a read error may explain this. V gene TRBV5-1 combines with J gene TRBJ2-7; TRBD1 might be the D (5 bases). The germline V gene has CDR1 SGHRS and CDR2 YFSETQ. The CDR3 covers 12 residues. The DNA of the CDR3 is TGTGCCAGCAGCTTGGCCAGGGCAGGAGAGTACTTC. Its translation: CASSLARAGEYF.

This clone was observed a single time. The chain carries TRBV7-9 and TRBJ1-1; D gene ambiguous. Germline V gene lookup returns CDR1 SEHNR and CDR2 FQNEAQ (reference sequence). CDR3 length: 15 residues. V lost 1 base, J lost 1 base, and 10 bases lay in between. DNA for the CDR3: TGTGCCAGCAGCTTAGTCGCATCAGGGAACACTGAAGCTTTCTTT. Translating it yields CASSLVASGNTEAFF.

In the case of this clone: One end of the junction fails to match germline, which may point to a read error. The J gene is TRBJ1-6, the V gene TRBV2; D not resolved. There are 14 residues in the CDR3. CDR1 and CDR2 (germline): SNHLY, FYNNEI. This CDR3 reads CASTEWGVNSPLHF. In DNA form, the CDR3 reads TGTGCCAGCACTGAATGGGGTGTGAATTCACCCCTCCACTTT.

This clone was detected only once. The V call is TRBV28, the J call TRBJ1-5, with a tentative D call TRBD1 (6 bases). The CDR3 has 12 residues. Germline CDR1 reads MDHEN; CDR2 reads SYDVKM. V was trimmed by 8 bases and J by 5 bases, leaving 10 bases between them. The CDR3: CASWGPDQPQHF. The CDR3 DNA sequence: TGTGCCAGCTGGGGGCCTGATCAGCCCCAGCATTTT.

The V and J genes are TRBV2 and TRBJ2-7, with 11 bases matching TRBD1. This CDR3 has 13 residues. CDR1 is SNHLY, CDR2 FYNNEI, per germline. The J segment lost 5 bases and the V segment lost 7 bases, leaving 4 bases of the junction unmatched. The CDR3 DNA reads as TGTGCCAGCAACGGACAGGGGGCCCACGAGCAGTACTTC. It specifies CASNGQGAHEQYF.

This clone was recorded a few times. The chain links TRBV7-2 to TRBJ1-1, with 7 bases aligning to TRBD1. Trimming took 1 base from V and 6 from J; bases not matched to a gene: 8. The CDR3 runs 15 residues. Germline lookup yields CDR1 SGHTA and CDR2 FQGNSA. CDR3 amino acids: CASSLVQGGPSEAFF. CDR3 nucleotides: TGTGCCAGCAGCTTAGTGCAAGGGGGCCCTTCTGAAGCTTTCTTT.

This sequence joins TRBV5-1 and TRBJ1-1; 7 bases are shared with TRBD1. CDR3 length: 14 residues. The V gene's germline CDR1 is SGHRS and CDR2 YFSETQ. Germline trimming cut 2 bases from V and 3 bases from J; bases unmatched to any gene: 4. For the CDR3, the DNA is TGCGCCAGCAGCTTTCAGGGACAGCACACTGAAGCTTTCTTT. Protein: CASSFQGQHTEAFF.

The chain recombines TRBV5-1 with TRBJ2-2; D ambiguous. The germline V and J ends were trimmed by 0 bases and 3 bases, with 3 bases remaining between them. The CDR3 contains 13 residues. The germline V gene encodes CDR1 SGHRS and CDR2 YFSETQ. This chain's CDR3 is CASSLEDTGELFF. The CDR3 region has the DNA TGCGCCAGCAGCTTGGAAGACACCGGGGAGCTGTTTTTT. The full variable domain, completed using reference TRBV5-1 and TRBJ2-2, is KAGVTQTPRYLIKTRGQQVTLSCSPISGHRSVSWYQQTPGQGLQFLFEYFSETQRNKGNFPGRFSGRQFSNSRSEMNVSTLELGDSALYLCASSLEDTGELFFGEGSRLTVL.

In its sample, this clone was seen a few times. The chain is built from TRBV12-5 and TRBJ1-2; the D gene is possibly TRBD1 (5 bases). This CDR3 is 13 amino acids long. CDR1 and CDR2 from the germline V gene are LGHNT and FRNRAP. V was pared by 9 bases and J by 6 bases, with 17 bases between. The CDR3 DNA sequence: TGTGCTAGCTGCGGGAGTACAGGCGATGGCTACACCTTC. Its translation: CASCGSTGDGYTF.

The CDR3 sequence is CASSPQGHPQYGYTF. DNA of the CDR3: TGTGCCAGTAGCCCACAGGGTCACCCGCAATATGGCTACACCTTC. The rearrangement links TRBV19 to TRBJ1-2; perhaps TRBD1 as D (6 bases). The CDR3 consists of 15 residues. Germline CDR1 is LNHDA and CDR2 is SQIVND (reference sequence). The V and J ends lost 6 bases and 5 bases respectively, with 19 bases between them.

This clone was found once. J is TRBJ1-1 and V is TRBV11-2, with D possibly TRBD1 on 5 matching bases. This CDR3 region has 17 residues. Germline V CDR1 and CDR2: SGHAT, FQNNGV. Deletions cut 1 base from V and 3 bases from J, with 18 bases between. CDR3 protein: CASSLGGLGIFDTEAFF. The CDR3, as DNA: TGTGCCAGCAGCTTAGGGGGGTTAGGCATTTTTGACACTGAAGCTTTCTTT.

The gene calls are TRBV11-3 and TRBJ2-7; TRBD1 matches at 8 bases. The CDR3 totals 13 residues. V gave up 5 bases and J gave up 6 bases; unmatched junction bases: 6. Germline V gives CDR1 SGHNT, CDR2 YENEEA. The chain's CDR3 is CASSRQGHSEQYF. For the CDR3, the DNA is TGTGCCAGCAGCCGACAGGGGCACAGCGAGCAGTACTTC.

The chain links TRBV7-2 to TRBJ1-6; D possibly corresponds to TRBD1 (6 bases). The germline V gene has CDR1 SGHTA and CDR2 FQGNSA. Trimming stripped 4 bases from V and 8 bases from J, with 9 bases between. CDR3 length equals 13 residues. The CDR3 reads CASSSGTYSPLHF. The CDR3 nucleotides are TGTGCCAGCAGCTCCGGGACATATTCACCCCTCCACTTT.

The rearrangement links TRBV6-5 to TRBJ1-1; 8 nucleotides align to TRBD1. CDR3 length: 13 residues. Germline V lookup: CDR1 MNHEY, CDR2 SVGAGI. V lost 7 bases and J lost 7; bases outside the gene matches: 8. The CDR3 reads CASTIDRGIEAFF. Here the CDR3 DNA reads TGTGCCAGCACGATCGACAGGGGCATTGAAGCTTTCTTT.

The chain is built from TRBV19 and TRBJ1-1; tentatively, D is TRBD1 (5 bases). V was pared by 1 base and J by 1 base, with 7 bases between. The V gene's germline CDR1 is LNHDA and CDR2 SQIVND (reference sequence). CDR3 size: 14 residues. The CDR3 reads CASSIVGGNTEAFF. In DNA form, the CDR3 reads TGTGCCAGTAGTATAGTTGGGGGGAACACTGAAGCTTTCTTT.

The chain uses TRBV6-5 and TRBJ2-7; D may be TRBD1 (6 bases). The V end lost 0 bases, the J end lost 5 bases, and 14 bases lay between the germline ends. CDR1 is MNHEY and CDR2 is SVGAGI in the germline V gene. The CDR3 totals 15 residues. The CDR3 nucleotides read TGTGCCAGCAGTTACTCGCAACAGGGTAATCACGAGCAGTACTTC. Translation: CASSYSQQGNHEQYF.

The rearrangement links TRBV5-4 to TRBJ2-7; 11 bases fit TRBD1. This CDR3 has 13 amino acids. Germline V CDR1 and CDR2: SGHNT, YYREEE (reference sequence). The trim removed 5 bases at V and 5 bases at J, leaving 3 bases unmatched. The CDR3 DNA reads TGTGCCAGCAGGGACAGGGGGCGCAACGAGCAGTACTTC. The encoded protein is CASRDRGRNEQYF.

This clone is judged medium-sized. Other DNA sequences in this sample translate to the same CDR3. The gene calls are TRBV7-9 and TRBJ1-5; D may be TRBD1 (5 bases). The V end was cut by 1 base, the J end by 0 bases, with 7 bases between. The V gene's germline CDR1 is SEHNR and CDR2 FQNEAQ (reference sequence). CDR3 length: 15 amino acids. The CDR3 nucleotides are TGTGCCAGCAGCTTAGGGGGGTATAGCAATCAGCCCCAGCATTTT. Amino acid sequence: CASSLGGYSNQPQHF.

The rearrangement joins TRBV28 to TRBJ1-2; the match to TRBD1 covers 9 bases. The CDR3 runs 14 residues. The junction had 4 bases not matched to a gene; V was cut back by 3 bases and J by 5 bases. Looked up from germline, CDR1 is MDHEN and CDR2 is SYDVKM. In nucleotides, the CDR3 is TGTGCCAGCAGTTTCTTGACAGGGGGATATGGCTACACCTTC. It translates to CASSFLTGGYGYTF.

V is TRBV19 and J is TRBJ1-2; no firm D call. The V gene lost 3 bases and the J gene lost 2 bases, with 16 bases spanning the gap. This CDR3 is 16 amino acids long. The germline V gene encodes CDR1 LNHDA and CDR2 SQIVND (reference sequence). CDR3 region: CASSMTWVPTNYGYTF. The CDR3 nucleotides are TGTGCCAGTAGTATGACCTGGGTTCCGACCAACTATGGCTACACCTTC.

This clone was seen a few times. This chain uses TRBV5-1 with TRBJ2-5, with D possibly TRBD1 on 6 matching bases. Germline CDR1 SGHRS, CDR2 YFSETQ. This CDR3 comprises 14 residues. V lost 1 base and J 5 bases, leaving 12 bases between the germline ends. CDR3 nucleotides: TGCGCCAGCAGCTTGACAGGGTATGACGAGACCCAGTACTTC. As protein: CASSLTGYDETQYF.

This rearrangement joins TRBV7-9 to TRBJ2-2; 7 nucleotides align to TRBD1. The germline gives CDR1 SEHNR, CDR2 FQNEAQ (reference sequence). Unmatched junction bases numbered 6, after V lost 1 base and J lost 7 bases. CDR3 length: 15 residues. In nucleotides, the CDR3 is TGTGCCAGCAGCTTAGACAGGGGATTTGGCGGGGAGCTGTTTTTT. It yields the protein CASSLDRGFGGELFF.

The rearrangement uses TRBV25-1 and TRBJ2-1; D possibly matches TRBD1 or TRBD2 (5 bases each). The CDR3 length is 12 residues. Deletions cut 4 bases from V and 5 bases from J, with 6 bases between. The germline V gene has CDR1 MGHDK and CDR2 SYGVNS. The CDR3 DNA sequence: TGTGCCAGCAGTGTGGGACACAATGAGCAGTTCTTC. It specifies CASSVGHNEQFF. The full variable domain, its missing parts supplied by reference TRBV25-1 and TRBJ2-1, is EADIYQTPRYLVIGTGKKITLECSQTMGHDKMYWYQQDPGMELHLIHYSYGVNSTEKGDLSSESTVSRIRTEHFPLTLESARPSHTSQYLCASSVGHNEQFFGPGTRLTVL.

The V and J genes are TRBV15 and TRBJ2-1; 9 nucleotides align to TRBD1. Trimming cost V 1 base and J 15 bases; bases outside gene matches: 10. This CDR3 contains 14 residues. The germline V gene encodes CDR1 LNHNV and CDR2 YYDKDF (reference sequence). The CDR3 region is CATSRGTGVAPGFF. DNA for the CDR3: TGTGCCACCAGCAGAGGGACAGGGGTGGCTCCCGGGTTCTTC.

This rearrangement joins TRBV4-1 to TRBJ2-7; possibly TRBD1 for D (6 bases). CDR1 is MGHRA, CDR2 YSYEKL, per germline. The CDR3 loop spans 14 amino acids. With 0 bases removed from V and 2 bases from J, the gap between germline ends came to 8 bases. In DNA, the CDR3 is TGCGCCAGCAGCCAAGACAACAGGGCCTACGAGCAGTACTTC. Translating it yields CASSQDNRAYEQYF.

J is TRBJ1-5 and V is TRBV28; 7 bases are shared with TRBD1. The CDR3 contains 13 residues. Germline V lookup: CDR1 MDHEN, CDR2 SYDVKM. V shed 8 bases and J 5 bases; nucleotides not matched to a gene: 6. The CDR3 loop is CASAPGTDQPQHF. In DNA, the CDR3 is TGTGCCAGCGCCCCCGGGACAGATCAGCCCCAGCATTTT.

The chain combines TRBV11-3 with TRBJ2-5; TRBD1 agrees at 9 bases. Trimming cost V 5 bases and J 1 base; bases outside gene matches: 11. The V gene's germline CDR1 is SGHNT and CDR2 YENEEA. The CDR3 loop spans 17 amino acids. The CDR3 region has the DNA TGTGCCAGCAGCCCAGGAGGTGGACAGGGGATCCAAGAGACCCAGTACTTC. It is translated as CASSPGGGQGIQETQYF.

CDR3: CASSPNTGGGYNEQFF. As DNA, the CDR3 is TGCGCCAGCAGCCCCAATACCGGGGGAGGCTACAATGAGCAGTTCTTC. V usage is TRBV5-1 and J usage is TRBJ2-1; TRBD2 is a possible D gene (6 bases). The CDR3 has 16 residues. CDR1 and CDR2 (germline): SGHRS, YFSETQ. V shed 4 bases and J shed 3 bases, with 17 bases lying between them.

For the CDR3, the DNA is TGTGCCAGCAGTGAAACGGGATTGGGAGTCGATGAAAAACTGTTTTTT. Amino acid sequence: CASSETGLGVDEKLFF. V gene TRBV6-1 combines with J gene TRBJ1-4; D gene unclear. The CDR3 is made up of 16 amino acids. Trimming pared 2 bases from V and 6 bases from J, leaving 16 bases between. Germline CDR1 reads MNHNS; CDR2 reads SASEGT.